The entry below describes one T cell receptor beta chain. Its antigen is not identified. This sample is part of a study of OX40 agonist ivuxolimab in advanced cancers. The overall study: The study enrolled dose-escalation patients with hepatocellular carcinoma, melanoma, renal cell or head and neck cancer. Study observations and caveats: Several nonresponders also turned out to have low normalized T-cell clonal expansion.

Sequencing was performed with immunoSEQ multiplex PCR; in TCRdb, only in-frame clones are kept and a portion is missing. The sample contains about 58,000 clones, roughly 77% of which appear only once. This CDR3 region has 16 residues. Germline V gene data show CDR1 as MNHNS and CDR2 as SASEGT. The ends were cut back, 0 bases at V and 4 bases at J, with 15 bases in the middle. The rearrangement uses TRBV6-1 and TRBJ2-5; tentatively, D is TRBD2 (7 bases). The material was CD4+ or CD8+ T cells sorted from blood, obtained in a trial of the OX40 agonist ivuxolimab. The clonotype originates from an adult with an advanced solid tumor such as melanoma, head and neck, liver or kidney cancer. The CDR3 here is CASSEALLGGAETQYF. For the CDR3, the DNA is TGTGCCAGCAGTGAAGCGCTTCTGGGGGGGGCAGAGACCCAGTACTTC.